Below, 7 T cell receptor beta chains from the same sample are listed, as sequenced in a study of T cell repertoires in cytomegalovirus infection. MiXCR, run by TCRdb on the reads, gives a single entry per CDR3 protein. The table records around 800,000 distinct CDR3 sequences, about 30% of them present only once. Their antigens remain unidentified. The specimen comprised cultured CD8+ T cells from PBMCs, sampled from culture after CMV antigen stimulation. The receptor set was obtained from a human donor in good health (CMV status not recorded). Some clones in this sample may be carry-over from other donors' samples.

The chain has TRBV25-1 and TRBJ1-2; TRBD1 aligns across 7 bases. The V and J ends lost 4 bases and 3 bases, in that order; junction bases with no gene match: 17. CDR3 length: 18 amino acids. Germline V CDR1 and CDR2: MGHDK, SYGVNS. DNA of the CDR3: TGTGCCAGCAGTGGGAGGGGGCGAGGTCCTGCATATGACTATGGCTACACCTTC. Encoded protein: CASSGRGRGPAYDYGYTF.

V is TRBV6-1 and J is TRBJ2-5; D may be TRBD1 (5 bases). V shed 5 bases and J shed 4 bases, with 20 bases lying between them. The CDR3 is made up of 16 amino acids. Germline V gene data show CDR1 as MNHNS and CDR2 as SASEGT. The CDR3 coding sequence is TGTGCCAGCAGTCCTAGGACACGGTCGGTTGCAGAGACCCAGTACTTC. It codes for CASSPRTRSVAETQYF.

The V gene is TRBV12-3 or TRBV12-4, the J gene TRBJ2-5, with 12 bases lining up with TRBD1. The J segment lost 4 bases and the V segment lost 4 bases, leaving 4 bases of the junction unmatched. CDR3 length: 15 amino acids. The CDR3 DNA is TGTGCCAGCAGTTCGGGGACAGGGGGCCCAGAGACCCAGTACTTC. This gives the protein CASSSGTGGPETQYF.

The rearrangement links TRBV6-1 to TRBJ1-6; 8 bases map to TRBD1. With 2 bases clipped from V and 7 bases from J, the junction kept 7 bases outside the gene matches. There are 16 residues in the CDR3. Germline V CDR1 and CDR2: MNHNS, SASEGT. The CDR3 loop is CASSEFPDRENSPLHF. The CDR3 nucleotides read TGTGCCAGCAGTGAATTTCCGGACAGGGAAAATTCACCCCTCCACTTT.

This clonotype was seen more than once but under ten times. V and J are TRBV28 and TRBJ2-3; perhaps TRBD2 as D (6 bases). Germline CDR1 is MDHEN and CDR2 is SYDVKM. The CDR3 is 13 residues long. The V end lost 6 bases, the J end lost 4 bases, and 11 bases lay between the germline ends. CDR3 amino acids: CASSPTRADTQYF. CDR3 DNA sequence: TGTGCCAGCAGCCCGACTAGGGCAGATACGCAGTATTTT. The whole variable domain, remainder taken from reference TRBV28 and TRBJ2-3, is DVKVTQSSRYLVKRTGEKVFLECVQDMDHENMFWYRQDPGLGLRLIYFSYDVKMKEKGDIPEGYSVSREKKERFSLILESASTNQTSMYLCASSPTRADTQYFGPGTRLTVL.

This chain connects TRBV6-5 to TRBJ1-1, with a tentative D call TRBD1 (5 bases). Trimming took 4 bases from V and 6 from J, leaving 15 bases between them. Germline CDR1 reads MNHEY; CDR2 reads SVGAGI. The CDR3 is made up of 14 amino acids. CDR3: CASSSYWGGAEAFF. The CDR3 DNA reads as TGTGCCAGCAGTTCCTATTGGGGGGGGGCTGAAGCTTTCTTT.

The rearrangement links TRBV28 to TRBJ1-5, with D uncertain. Per the germline V gene, CDR1 is MDHEN and CDR2 is SYDVKM. The CDR3 has 19 residues. With 4 bases removed from V and 0 bases from J, the gap between germline ends came to 22 bases. The CDR3 bases are TGTGCCAGCAGTTCCCCCCCCGCCTTGGGCGTTTATAGCAATCAGCCCCAGCATTTT. Residues: CASSSPPALGVYSNQPQHF.